The TCR beta chain described here comes from a study of glioma-infiltrating T cells. Study findings and constraints: Tissue-blood divergence was below expectation in non-neoplastic patients, above in gliomas. Tissue and blood shared very few CDR3 sequences.

Using RNA template, CDR3s of TCR alpha and beta were amplified with iRepertoire arm-PCR. TCRdb ran MiXCR on the multiplex PCR reads and lists one entry per CDR3 protein. The sample holds approximately 190,000 distinct CDR3 sequences, 25% to 35% seen once. This clonotype was counted at least ten times. Antigen: not known. The CDR3 extends over 14 amino acids. Losses at the gene ends were 6 bases for V and 1 base for J; bases not matched to a gene: 5. Germline V CDR1 and CDR2: MNHEY, SMNVEV (reference sequence). This rearrangement joins TRBV27 to TRBJ1-1, with 7 bases lining up with TRBD1. This TCR derives from a human donor with low-grade glioma or glioblastoma, undergoing nonglioma brain surgery, or in good health (not recorded which). Sequenced: glioma tissue, nonneoplastic brain tissue, or PBMCs (not recorded which). CDR3 amino acids: CASRHQGGNTEAFF. The CDR3 DNA reads as TGTGCCAGCAGGCACCAGGGGGGGAACACTGAAGCTTTCTTT.